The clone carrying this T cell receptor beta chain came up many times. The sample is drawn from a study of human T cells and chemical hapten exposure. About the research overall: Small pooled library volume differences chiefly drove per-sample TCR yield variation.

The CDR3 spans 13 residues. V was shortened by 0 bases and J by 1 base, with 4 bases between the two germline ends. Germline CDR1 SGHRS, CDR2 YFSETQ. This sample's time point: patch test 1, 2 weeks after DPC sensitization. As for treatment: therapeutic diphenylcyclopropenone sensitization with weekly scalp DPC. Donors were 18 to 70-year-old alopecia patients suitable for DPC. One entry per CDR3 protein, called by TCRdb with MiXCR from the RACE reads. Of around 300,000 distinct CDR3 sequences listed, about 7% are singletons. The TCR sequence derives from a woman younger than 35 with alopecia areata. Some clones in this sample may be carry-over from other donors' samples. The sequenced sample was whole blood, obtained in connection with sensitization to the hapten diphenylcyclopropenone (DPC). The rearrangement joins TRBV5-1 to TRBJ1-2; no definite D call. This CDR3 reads CASSLDINYGYTF. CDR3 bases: TGCGCCAGCAGCTTGGACATTAACTATGGCTACACCTTC.